The clone carrying this TCR beta chain was observed a single time. This sample was taken from a study of blood T cell repertoires in COVID-19. At the level of the study: Researchers got acute and convalescent COVID-19 samples from the United States, Italy and Spain. Sources were T cells, B-cell-depleted T cells, or PBMCs; the material itself was cDNA or gDNA.

The data were produced by immunoSEQ multiplex PCR, yet TCRdb's version contains in-frame clones alone and is incomplete. The sample holds around 60,000 clones, 85% to 95% seen once. V was trimmed by 7 bases and J by 5 bases, leaving 14 bases between them. This CDR3 is 14 amino acids long. Germline loops: CDR1 MNHEY, CDR2 SMNVEV (reference sequence). The sample consisted of peripheral blood. The TCR sequence derives from a man in his fifties with active COVID-19. The chain uses TRBV27 and TRBJ1-4; D ambiguous. The CDR3 bases are TGTGCCAGCAACTTCGGCGGCGGGAATGAAAAACTGTTTTTT. Translated: CASNFGGGNEKLFF.